The rows below give T cell receptor beta chains drawn from one sample of a study of memory CD4+ T cells and cytomegalovirus serostatus. Generated by immunoSEQ multiplex PCR, the TCRdb table keeps only in-frame clones and is missing some. The repertoire holds about 57,000 clones, with more than 60% as singletons. The sequencing sample was made of memory CD4+ T cells from blood. The source is an adult in good health and CMV-seronegative. Both conserved end residues are trimmed from each CDR3. The order of the fields is clone size, J gene, V gene, D gene, CDR3 protein. A D gene is named only where the DNA matches it firmly. Part of the rows lack a size; the others show once, few, many or a class for expanded clones.

medium-sized | TRBJ2-1 | TRBV7-9 | - | ASSLAGVRNEQF
few | TRBJ1-4 | TRBV2 | - | ASRPFNEKLF
- | - | TRBV30 | - | AWSVRGVGQGNFEQY
- | TRBJ2-6 | TRBV11-2 | - | ASSLDTGAAGANVLT
- | TRBJ2-5 | TRBV5-4 | - | ASSLDGGGKTQY
- | TRBJ2-5 | TRBV30 | - | AWKGREKTQY
few | TRBJ2-1 | TRBV5-1 | - | ASSLTESVKF
- | TRBJ2-3 | TRBV2 | - | ASKGRRDRTDTQY
- | TRBJ2-7 | TRBV7-2 | TRBD2 | ASSFLADVYEQY
- | TRBJ2-7 | TRBV27 | - | ASSYKWDLRNSYEQY
- | TRBJ2-7 | TRBV18 | TRBD1 | ASSPQDRGEQY
- | TRBJ1-1 | TRBV6-5 | - | ASRYGTTGQNTEAF
- | - | TRBV10-3 | - | AISDTFSYEQY
- | TRBJ2-7 | TRBV5-8 | TRBD1 | ASSPPPGQGYEQY
- | TRBJ2-5 | TRBV10-3 | - | AIGASQETQY
- | TRBJ2-7 | TRBV27 | - | ASGSEKQPPYEQY
- | TRBJ1-1 | TRBV6-1 | TRBD1 | ASSDPGQGVEAF
few | TRBJ1-1 | TRBV10-3 | - | AISGQANTEAF
- | TRBJ1-5 | TRBV28 | TRBD1 | ASSSLQGDPQH
once | TRBJ1-5 | TRBV6-1 | - | ASSDRGAQPQH
- | TRBJ1-5 | TRBV28 | - | ASSLTGAEQPQH
- | TRBJ2-1 | TRBV19 | TRBD2 | ASSIVAAGGLENEQF
- | TRBJ2-2 | TRBV15 | - | ATSRDRGGELF
- | TRBJ1-4 | TRBV11-2 | TRBD1 | ASSDRAVNEKLF
- | TRBJ1-1 | TRBV2 | TRBD1 | ASSPRQGGNTEAF
- | TRBJ2-5 | TRBV11-1 | - | ASSLEGPPRETQY
- | TRBJ2-3 | TRBV5-1 | TRBD2 | ASSSGPARESTDTQY
- | TRBJ2-3 | TRBV6-4 | - | ASSADRATDTQY
few | TRBJ2-4 | TRBV7-8 | - | ASSLAGAATYLGAKNIQY
- | TRBJ2-1 | TRBV27 | - | ASSLLPYNEQF
few | TRBJ2-1 | TRBV10-1 | TRBD2 | ASSEAGGPYNEQF
few | TRBJ1-1 | TRBV6-1 | - | ATWEGTEAF
- | TRBJ1-2 | TRBV5-6 | TRBD1 | ASSLRDSYGYT
- | TRBJ2-1 | TRBV10-3 | TRBD2 | AINAHSGNYNEQF
- | TRBJ2-2 | TRBV2 | TRBD2 | ASSLTSGGSGELF